Following are 5 T cell receptor beta chains from one sample sequenced in a study of blood T cell repertoires in COVID-19 (dated by TCRdb to 2018 to 2020). Library construction relied on the immunoSEQ multiplex PCR assay. TCRdb took this table from immuneACCESS and kept in-frame rearrangements with V and J called. Such tables lack part of the clones; where checked against another copy, unresolved V genes explain under half of the gap, and the rest is unexplained. The table for this sample lists tens of thousands of clones; approximately 87% of them were counted only once. 4.5% to 7.5% of the sample is held by the ten biggest clonotypes. Specimen: peripheral blood. These receptors were taken from a human donor in a cohort sampled during active COVID-19.

This chain connects TRBV7-9 to TRBJ1-6; D perhaps matches TRBD1 (6 bases). The length of the CDR3 is 14 residues. V lost 6 bases, J lost 6 bases, and 12 bases lay in between. Germline V CDR1 and CDR2: SEHNR, FQNEAQ (reference sequence). The CDR3 DNA reads TGTGCCAGCAGTTCGGACAGCCCTAATTCACCCCTCCACTTT. It translates to CASSSDSPNSPLHF.

The chain carries TRBV18 and TRBJ2-6; D uncertain. This CDR3 is built from 15 residues. Trimming took 2 bases from V and 0 from J, leaving 5 bases between them. CDR1 and CDR2 from the germline V gene are KGHSH and LQKENI. CDR3 region: CASSPSGSGANVLTF. The DNA for the CDR3 is TGTGCCAGCTCACCATCCGGCTCTGGGGCCAACGTCCTGACTTTC. Using reference TRBV18 and TRBJ2-6 for the parts outside the CDR3, the full variable domain is NAGVMQNPRHLVRRRGQEARLRCSPMKGHSHVYWYRQLPEEGLKFMVYLQKENIIDESGMPKERFSAEFPKEGPSILRIQQVVRGDSAAYFCASSPSGSGANVLTFGAGSRLTVL.

The rearrangement links TRBV7-9 to TRBJ1-4, with D uncertain. CDR3 length: 14 residues. Trimming left V 7 bases short and J 3 bases short, with 12 bases between. In germline, CDR1 is SEHNR, CDR2 FQNEAQ (reference sequence). CDR3 sequence reads: CASTLGVANEKLFF. The CDR3 bases are TGTGCCAGCACCCTCGGGGTAGCTAATGAAAAACTGTTTTTT. The full variable domain, rest sourced from reference TRBV7-9 and TRBJ1-4, is DTGVSQNPRHKITKRGQNVTFRCDPISEHNRLYWYRQTLGQGPEFLTYFQNEAQLEKSRLLSDRFSAERPKGSFSTLEIQRTEQGDSAMYLCASTLGVANEKLFFGSGTQLSVL.

The chain joins TRBV14 to TRBJ2-7, with 10 bases identical to TRBD1. Germline V gene data show CDR1 as SGHDN and CDR2 as FVKESK. V lost 4 bases to trimming and J lost 6 bases; unmatched junction nucleotides: 6. This CDR3 comprises 14 residues. The CDR3, as DNA: TGTGCCAGCAGCCCGGGACAGGGGATGGGCGAGCAGTACTTC. It yields the protein CASSPGQGMGEQYF. Full variable domain (outside the CDR3, taken from reference TRBV14 and TRBJ2-7): EAGVTQFPSHSVIEKGQTVTLRCDPISGHDNLYWYRRVMGKEIKFLLHFVKESKQDESGMPNNRFLAERTGGTYSTLKVQPAELEDSGVYFCASSPGQGMGEQYFGPGTRLTVT.

The rearrangement joins TRBV19 to TRBJ2-7; a weak D match, TRBD2 (5 bases). V was clipped by 3 bases and J by 3 bases, with 12 bases between them. The CDR3 has 14 amino acids. Germline CDR1 is LNHDA and CDR2 is SQIVND (reference sequence). For the CDR3, the DNA is TGTGCCAGTAGTATGAGGGAGACGTTCTACGAGCAGTACTTC. Its translation is CASSMRETFYEQYF.